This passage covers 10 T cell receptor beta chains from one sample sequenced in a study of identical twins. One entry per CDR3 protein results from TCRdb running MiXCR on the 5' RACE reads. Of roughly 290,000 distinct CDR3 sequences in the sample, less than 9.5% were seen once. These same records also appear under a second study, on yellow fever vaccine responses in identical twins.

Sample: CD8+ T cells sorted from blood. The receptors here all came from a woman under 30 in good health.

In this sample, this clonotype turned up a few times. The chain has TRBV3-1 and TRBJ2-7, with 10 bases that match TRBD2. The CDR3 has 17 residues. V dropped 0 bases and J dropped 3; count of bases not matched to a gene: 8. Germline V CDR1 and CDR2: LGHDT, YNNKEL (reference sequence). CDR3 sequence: CASSQDGLAGAVYEQYF. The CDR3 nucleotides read TGTGCCAGCAGCCAAGATGGGCTAGCGGGAGCAGTCTACGAGCAGTACTTC.

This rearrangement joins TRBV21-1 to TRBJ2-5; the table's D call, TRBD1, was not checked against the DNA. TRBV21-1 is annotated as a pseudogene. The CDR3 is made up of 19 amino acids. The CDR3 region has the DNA TGTGCCAGCAGCACACCAAGAAATAAGGGGGGTAACCTCCAAGAGACCCAGTACTTC. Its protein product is CASSTPRNKGGNLQETQYF.

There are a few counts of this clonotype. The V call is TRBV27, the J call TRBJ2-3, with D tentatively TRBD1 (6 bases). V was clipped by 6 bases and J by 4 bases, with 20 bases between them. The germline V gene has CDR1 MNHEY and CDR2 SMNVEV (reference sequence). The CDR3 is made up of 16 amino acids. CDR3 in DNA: TGTGCCAGCAGCCCGCCCGACCCAGGGGTCCCAGATACGCAGTATTTT. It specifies CASSPPDPGVPDTQYF.

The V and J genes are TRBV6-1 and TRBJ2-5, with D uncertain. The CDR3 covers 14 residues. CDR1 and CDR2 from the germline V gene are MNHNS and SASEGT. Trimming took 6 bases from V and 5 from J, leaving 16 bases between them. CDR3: CASSRATNEETQYF. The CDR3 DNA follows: TGTGCCAGCAGCCGGGCCACCAACGAGGAGACCCAGTACTTC.

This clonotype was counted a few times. This CDR3 is CASSPLAGGLDTQYF. In nucleotides, the CDR3 is TGTGCCAGCAGCCCACTAGCGGGAGGGTTGGATACGCAGTATTTT. The chain couples TRBV7-2 to TRBJ2-3, with TRBD2 matching 13 bases. CDR1 is SGHTA, CDR2 FQGNSA, per germline. The CDR3 loop spans 15 amino acids. Trimming removed 5 bases from V and 6 bases from J; junction bases left unmatched: 5.

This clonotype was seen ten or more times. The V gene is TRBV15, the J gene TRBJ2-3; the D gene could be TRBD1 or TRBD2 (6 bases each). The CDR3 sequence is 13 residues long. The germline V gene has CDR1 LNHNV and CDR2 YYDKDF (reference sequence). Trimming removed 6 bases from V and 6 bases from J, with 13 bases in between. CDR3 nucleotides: TGTGCCACCAGGAGGGGGGAAGAGGATACGCAGTATTTT. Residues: CATRRGEEDTQYF.

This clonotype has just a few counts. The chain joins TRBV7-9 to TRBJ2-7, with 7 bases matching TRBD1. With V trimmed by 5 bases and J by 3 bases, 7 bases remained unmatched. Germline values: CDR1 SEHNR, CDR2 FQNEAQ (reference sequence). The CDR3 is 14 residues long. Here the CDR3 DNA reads TGTGCCAGCAGCGCCTTACAGGGGTACTACGAGCAGTACTTC. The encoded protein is CASSALQGYYEQYF.

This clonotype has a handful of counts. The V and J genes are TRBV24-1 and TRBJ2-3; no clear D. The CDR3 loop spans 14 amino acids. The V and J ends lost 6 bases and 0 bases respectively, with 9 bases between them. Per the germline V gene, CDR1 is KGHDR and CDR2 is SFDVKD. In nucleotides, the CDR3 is TGTGCCACCAGTCGCCGTGGGAGCACAGATACGCAGTATTTT. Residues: CATSRRGSTDTQYF.

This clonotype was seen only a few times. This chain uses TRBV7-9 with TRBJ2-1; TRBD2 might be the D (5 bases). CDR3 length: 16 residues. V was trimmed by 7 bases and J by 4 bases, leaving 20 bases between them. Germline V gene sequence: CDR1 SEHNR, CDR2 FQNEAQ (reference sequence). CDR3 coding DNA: TGTGCCAGCAACGACCCAGCGGAGCCTCCATACAATGAGCAGTTCTTC. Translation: CASNDPAEPPYNEQFF.

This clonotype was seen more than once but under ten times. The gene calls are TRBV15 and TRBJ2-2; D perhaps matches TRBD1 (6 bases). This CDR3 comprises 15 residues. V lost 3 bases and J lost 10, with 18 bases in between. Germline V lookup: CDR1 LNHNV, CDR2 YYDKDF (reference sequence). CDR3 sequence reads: CATSRNRDTRQELFF. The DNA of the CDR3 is TGTGCCACCAGCAGGAACCGGGACACCCGGCAGGAGCTGTTTTTT.